These 9 T cell receptor beta chains were all obtained from the same sample, sequenced in a study of T cell changes during pregnancy in multiple sclerosis. Method: immunoSEQ multiplex PCR; TCRdb's copy keeps in-frame clones and lacks some. Among around 56,000 clones listed, around nine tenths were seen once. The sequencing used CD4+ T cells from peripheral blood mononuclear cells, collected in the third trimester of pregnancy. These receptors were taken from a female donor with multiple sclerosis, enrolled in a pregnancy study.

CDR3 region: CASSPLDRGAFF. The DNA for the CDR3 is TGTGCCAGCAGCCCCCTGGACAGAGGAGCTTTCTTT. J is TRBJ1-1 and V is TRBV5-6; a weak D match, TRBD1 (6 bases). This CDR3 region has 12 residues. Trimming stripped 4 bases from V and 10 bases from J, with 14 bases between. The V gene's germline CDR1 is SGHDT and CDR2 YYEEEE.

This clone was counted once. This chain joins TRBV5-1 and TRBJ2-2; D possibly corresponds to TRBD1 (6 bases). CDR3 length equals 15 residues. Germline CDR1 and CDR2: SGHRS and YFSETQ. V gave up 4 bases and J gave up 1 base, with 11 bases separating them. For the CDR3, the DNA is TGCGCCAGCAGCCTCCAACAGGGGAACACCGGGGAGCTGTTTTTT. Residues: CASSLQQGNTGELFF.

The chain combines TRBV19 with TRBJ1-1; TRBD1 matches 8 bases. J lost 6 bases, V lost 7 bases, and 13 bases had no gene match. Germline CDR1 LNHDA, CDR2 SQIVND (reference sequence). This CDR3 has 15 amino acids. The CDR3 region is CASTDPRTGRSEAFF. The CDR3 DNA follows: TGTGCCAGTACCGACCCGAGGACAGGGAGGTCTGAAGCTTTCTTT.

The gene calls are TRBV18 and TRBJ1-4; 8 bases agree with TRBD1. V lost 3 bases to trimming and J lost 5 bases; unmatched junction nucleotides: 8. The CDR3 spans 16 residues. Germline CDR1 KGHSH, CDR2 LQKENI. The CDR3 DNA reads TGTGCCAGCTCACCCCCGACAGGGGCCCTAAATGAAAAACTGTTTTTT. As protein: CASSPPTGALNEKLFF.

The chain employs TRBV7-2 and TRBJ1-3; D unclear. CDR3 length equals 16 residues. Trimming cost V 6 bases and J 1 base, with 16 bases left between them. From germline, CDR1 is SGHTA and CDR2 FQGNSA. CDR3 residues: CASRVGGQLSGNTIYF. CDR3 DNA: TGTGCCAGCAGGGTTGGCGGCCAACTATCTGGAAACACCATATATTTT.

J is TRBJ2-5 and V is TRBV11-2; 10 nucleotides align to TRBD1. In germline, CDR1 is SGHAT, CDR2 FQNNGV. V lost 6 bases to trimming and J lost 5 bases; unmatched junction nucleotides: 15. The CDR3 runs 17 residues. The CDR3 here is CASRGYRGTGVRETQYF. In DNA form, the CDR3 reads TGTGCCAGCAGGGGATATCGCGGGACAGGGGTGAGGGAGACCCAGTACTTC. Complete variable domain (other parts from reference TRBV11-2 and TRBJ2-5): EAGVAQSPRYKIIEKRQSVAFWCNPISGHATLYWYQQILGQGPKLLIQFQNNGVVDDSQLPKDRFSAERLKGVDSTLKIQPAKLEDSAVYLCASRGYRGTGVRETQYFGPGTRLLVL.

The gene calls are TRBV19 and TRBJ2-1; perhaps TRBD1 as D (5 bases). CDR1 and CDR2 (germline): LNHDA, SQIVND (reference sequence). The CDR3 consists of 14 residues. Trimming stripped 4 bases from V and 0 bases from J, with 7 bases between. CDR3 protein: CASSRQGSYNEQFF. Here the CDR3 DNA reads TGTGCCAGTAGTAGGCAGGGCTCCTACAATGAGCAGTTCTTC.

V gene TRBV30 combines with J gene TRBJ2-2, with a weak D call TRBD2 (5 bases). The germline CDR1 and CDR2 sequences are GTSNPN and SVGIG (reference sequence). V lost 3 bases and J 6 bases, leaving 11 bases between the germline ends. CDR3 length: 13 residues. The CDR3 DNA reads as TGTGCCTGGAGCGTGGACTGGTCCGGGGAGCTGTTTTTT. Translation: CAWSVDWSGELFF.

The J gene is TRBJ2-1, the V gene TRBV19, with 12 bases aligning to TRBD2. Germline assignment: CDR1 LNHDA and CDR2 SQIVND (reference sequence). The trim removed 5 bases at V and 4 bases at J, leaving 21 bases unmatched. CDR3 length: 21 residues. The CDR3 nucleotides read TGTGCCAGTAGTCCCAGGTTTCAGACTAGCGGGAGCGGGGGCGGGTACAATGAGCAGTTCTTC. It specifies CASSPRFQTSGSGGGYNEQFF.